This entry features one T cell receptor beta chain sequence. Trimming removed 7 bases from V and 4 bases from J, with 13 bases in between. Germline V lookup: CDR1 SEHNR, CDR2 FQNEAQ (reference sequence). CDR3 length: 13 residues. The data were produced by immunoSEQ multiplex PCR, yet TCRdb's version contains in-frame clones alone and is incomplete. The table includes approximately 70,000 clones, roughly 96% detected once. This record belongs to a study of technical replicates of blood from several donors. The sequence derives from a human donor in good health. Sequenced: T cells isolated from PBMCs. The rearrangement links TRBV7-9 to TRBJ1-2; TRBD1 might be the D (5 bases). The CDR3: CASTPQGGYGYTF. DNA of the CDR3: TGTGCCAGCACCCCCCAGGGTGGCTATGGCTACACCTTC.